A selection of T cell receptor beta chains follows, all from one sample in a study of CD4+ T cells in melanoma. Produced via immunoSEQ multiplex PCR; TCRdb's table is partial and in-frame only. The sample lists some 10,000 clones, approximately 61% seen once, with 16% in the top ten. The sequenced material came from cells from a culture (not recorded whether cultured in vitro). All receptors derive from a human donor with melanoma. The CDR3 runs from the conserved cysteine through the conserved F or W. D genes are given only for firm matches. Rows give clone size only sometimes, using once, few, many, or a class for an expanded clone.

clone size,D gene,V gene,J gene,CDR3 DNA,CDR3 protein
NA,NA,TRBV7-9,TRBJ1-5,TGTGCCAGCAGCCCCGAGACCCCATATAGCAATCAGCCCCAGCATTTT,CASSPETPYSNQPQHF
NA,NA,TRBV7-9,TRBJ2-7,TGTGCCAGCAGCTTAGGGGATGTGGGGGGCTACGAGCAGTACTTC,CASSLGDVGGYEQYF
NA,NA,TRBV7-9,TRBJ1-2,TGTGCCAGCAGCTTAGTTCAACAGAATGGCTACACCTTC,CASSLVQQNGYTF
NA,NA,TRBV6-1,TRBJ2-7,TGTGCCATCAGTAACGCGCAGGCGCTTGGGGAGTACTTC,CAISNAQALGEYF
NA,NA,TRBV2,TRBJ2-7,TGTGCCAGCAGTTCTTTCTCTGGAGTAAATTACGAGCAGTACTTC,CASSSFSGVNYEQYF
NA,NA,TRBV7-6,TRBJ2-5,TGTGCCAGCAGCCGAAGCACTAGCTGGGAGACCCAGTACTTC,CASSRSTSWETQYF
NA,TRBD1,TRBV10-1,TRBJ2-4,TGCGCCAGCAGTGAAGGCGGGACAGGGGGGGCCAAAAACATTCAGTACTTC,CASSEGGTGGAKNIQYF
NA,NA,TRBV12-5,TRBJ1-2,TGTGCTAGTGGTTCGCCCACACGGGCGGGCTACACCTTC,CASGSPTRAGYTF
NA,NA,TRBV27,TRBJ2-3,TGTGCCACCCCAGTTTATTGGCCTAGCCCCACAGATACGCAGTATTTT,CATPVYWPSPTDTQYF
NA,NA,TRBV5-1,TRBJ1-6,TGCGCCAGCAGCTTGGAAGGTGGGGTGCAGTCACCCCTCCACTTT,CASSLEGGVQSPLHF
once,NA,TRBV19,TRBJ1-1,TGTGCCAGTAGCCCCAACCCGACACGGAACACTGAAGCTTTCTTT,CASSPNPTRNTEAFF
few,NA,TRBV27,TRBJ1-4,TGTGCCAGCCTCGCGGGGGGAGACACTAATGAAAAACTGTTTTTT,CASLAGGDTNEKLFF
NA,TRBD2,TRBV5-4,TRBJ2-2,TGTGCCAGCAGCTTGGGACTAGCGGGGGCGAACACCGGGGAGCTGTTTTTT,CASSLGLAGANTGELFF
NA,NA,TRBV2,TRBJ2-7,TGTGCCAGCATGGGCGGCAGGCCAGTCCGGGAGCAGTACTTC,CASMGGRPVREQYF
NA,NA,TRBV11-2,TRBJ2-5,TGTGCCAGCAGCTTAAAGGGGGAGAAAGAGACCCAGTACTTC,CASSLKGEKETQYF
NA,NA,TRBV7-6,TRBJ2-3,TGTGCCAGCAGGCTAGGGTCGGGCACAGATACGCAGTATTTT,CASRLGSGTDTQYF
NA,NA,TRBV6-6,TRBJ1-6,TGTGCCAGCAGTTACTCGGCCGGGGGCGAAGCCCTCCACTTT,CASSYSAGGEALHF
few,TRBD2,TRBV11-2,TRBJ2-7,TGTGCCAGCAGCTTAGGTACCCAGCGGGGTTACGAGCAGTACTTC,CASSLGTQRGYEQYF
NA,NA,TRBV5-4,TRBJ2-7,TGTGCCAGCAGTTTGCCAGGGCCAACCTACGAGCAGTACTTC,CASSLPGPTYEQYF
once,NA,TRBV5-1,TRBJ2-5,TGCGCCAGCAGCTTGGTTGACAGCCAAGAGACCCAGTACTTC,CASSLVDSQETQYF
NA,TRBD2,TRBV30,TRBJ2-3,TGTGCCTGGAGAGGGACTAGCTCCACAGATACGCAGTATTTT,CAWRGTSSTDTQYF
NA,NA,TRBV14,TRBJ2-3,TGTGCCAGCAGCCGGAGGGGCCAGGGGGTCCCCATCTCCACAGATACGCAGTATTTT,CASSRRGQGVPISTDTQYF
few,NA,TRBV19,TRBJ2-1,TGTGCCAGTAGGGACCGCTACAATGAGCAGTTCTTC,CASRDRYNEQFF
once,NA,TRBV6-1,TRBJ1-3,TGTGCCAGCAGTGAACTTTGGGCCACCTCTGGAAACACCATATATTTT,CASSELWATSGNTIYF
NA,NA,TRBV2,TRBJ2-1,TGTGCCAGCAGTGAAAACTCTTACAATGAGCAGTTCTTC,CASSENSYNEQFF
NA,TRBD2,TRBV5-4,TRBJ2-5,TGTGCCAGCAGCCGCGGGGGGGCGGGGGAGACCCAGTACTTC,CASSRGGAGETQYF
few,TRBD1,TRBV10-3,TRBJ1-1,TGTGCCATCAGCACAGGGGGCGAGGGGAACACTGAAGCTTTCTTT,CAISTGGEGNTEAFF
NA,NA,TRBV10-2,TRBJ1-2,TGCGCCAGCAGTGACCCCGGAACAGGGAGACTTTTCTATGGCTACACCTTC,CASSDPGTGRLFYGYTF
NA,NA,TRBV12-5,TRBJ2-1,TGTGCTAGTGGTTTGTTAAGGAGGGAGCAGTTCTTC,CASGLLRREQFF
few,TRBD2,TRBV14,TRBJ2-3,TGTGCCAGCAGCCAGCTGGGACTAGCTAGGAGCACAGATACGCAGTATTTT,CASSQLGLARSTDTQYF
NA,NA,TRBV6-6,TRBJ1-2,TGTGCCAGCAGTTACGGCGCAGGCGGATTCTATGGCTACACCTTC,CASSYGAGGFYGYTF
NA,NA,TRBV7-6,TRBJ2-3,TGTGCCAGCAGCCCCTCATACAGGTCTCCCGGTACGCAGTATTTT,CASSPSYRSPGTQYF
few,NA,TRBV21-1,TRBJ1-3,TGTGCCAGCAGCAAAGACAGGGTCCTTACTGGAAACACCATATATTTT,CASSKDRVLTGNTIYF
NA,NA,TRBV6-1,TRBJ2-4,TGTGCCAGCAGTGATAATGGGGGAAACATTCAGTACTTC,CASSDNGGNIQYF
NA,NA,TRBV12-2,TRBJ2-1,TGTGCAAGTCGCTTAGCGAGTCCGGGAAATGAGCAGTTCTTC,CASRLASPGNEQFF
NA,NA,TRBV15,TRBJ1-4,TGTGCCACCACCACCAACGGCGGGGATGGTGAAAAACTGTTTTTT,CATTTNGGDGEKLFF
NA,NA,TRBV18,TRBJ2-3,TGTGCCAGCTCAAGAACCGAAACAGATACGCAGTATTTT,CASSRTETDTQYF
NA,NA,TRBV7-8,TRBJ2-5,TGTGCCAGCAGCTTCCCAGGGACAGAGACCCAGTACTTC,CASSFPGTETQYF
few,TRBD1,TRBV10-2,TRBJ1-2,TGCGCCAGCAGCCTGGACAGGCAGAGTGGCTACACCTTC,CASSLDRQSGYTF
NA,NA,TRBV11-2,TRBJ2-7,TGTGCCAGCAGCTCCGGACCCGGGACTCCCTACGAGCAGTACTTC,CASSSGPGTPYEQYF
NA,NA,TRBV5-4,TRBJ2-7,TGTGCCAGCAGCCACCCAGGGTTGCCTTACGAGCAGTACTTC,CASSHPGLPYEQYF
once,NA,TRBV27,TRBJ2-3,TGTGCCAGCAGTTTATTCTCACAGGGTTCTAGTACGCAGTATTTT,CASSLFSQGSSTQYF
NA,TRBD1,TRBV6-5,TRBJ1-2,TGTGCCAGCAGTTACTCCGACAGGGGCAGGGGCTACACCTTC,CASSYSDRGRGYTF
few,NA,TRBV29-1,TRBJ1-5,TGCAGCGTTGTGGTCCAGAGCAATCAGCCCCAGCATTTT,CSVVVQSNQPQHF
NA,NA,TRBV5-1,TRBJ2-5,TGCGCCAGCAGCTTGAAGGGTAGGGAGACCCAGTACTTC,CASSLKGRETQYF
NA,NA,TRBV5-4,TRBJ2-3,TGTGCCAGCAGCTTGGGTGCAGGGAACAGTCCAGATACGCAGTATTTT,CASSLGAGNSPDTQYF
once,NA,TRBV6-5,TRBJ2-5,TGTGCCAGCACACGAAGGGGGGGACGCCAAGAGACCCAGTACTTC,CASTRRGGRQETQYF
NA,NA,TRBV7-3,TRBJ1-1,TGTGCCAGCAGCCAAGGGGGGGGATGGAACACTGAAGCTTTCTTT,CASSQGGGWNTEAFF
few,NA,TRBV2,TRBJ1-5,TGTGCCAGCAGTGAAGATGCGGGGGGCGAGTTGACCCAGCATTTT,CASSEDAGGELTQHF
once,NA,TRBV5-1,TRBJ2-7,TGCGCCAGCAGCCTGCTCGGGGTCTCGAGCGGCGAGCAGTACTTC,CASSLLGVSSGEQYF
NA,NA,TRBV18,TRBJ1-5,TGTGCCAGCTCACCGGGAGGGAGGGTGAGCAATCAGCCCCAGCATTTT,CASSPGGRVSNQPQHF
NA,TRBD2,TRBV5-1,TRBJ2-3,TGCGCCAGCAGCTTTAGCGGGAGTACCACAGATACGCAGTATTTT,CASSFSGSTTDTQYF
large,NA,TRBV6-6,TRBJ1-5,TGTGCCAGCAGCCCTCGGGAGGGCGGTAATCAGCCCCAGCATTTT,CASSPREGGNQPQHF
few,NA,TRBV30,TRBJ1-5,TGTGCCTGGAGTCCTCAGGGAAGAAATCAGCCCCAGCATTTT,CAWSPQGRNQPQHF
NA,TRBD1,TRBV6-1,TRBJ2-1,TGTGCCAGCAGTGTTGGAGGGACAGGGGGCCACAATGAGCAGTTCTTC,CASSVGGTGGHNEQFF
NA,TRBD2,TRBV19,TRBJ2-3,TGTGCCAGTAGTAAGGTGGGGACTAGCGGGACAAGCACAGATACGCAGTATTTT,CASSKVGTSGTSTDTQYF
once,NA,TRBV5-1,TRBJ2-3,TGCGCCAGCAGCACAACCGTAACGATGACAGATACGCAGTATTTT,CASSTTVTMTDTQYF
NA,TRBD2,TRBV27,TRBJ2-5,TGTGCCAGCAGTGGACTAGTTGGGAGTGAGACCCAGTACTTC,CASSGLVGSETQYF
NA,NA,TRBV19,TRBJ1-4,TGTGCCAGTAGTATCCGGTGGGATGAAAAACTGTTTTTT,CASSIRWDEKLFF
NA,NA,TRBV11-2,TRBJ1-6,TGTGCCAGCAGCCTAGGACACTTACAGTCACCCCTCCACTTT,CASSLGHLQSPLHF